Listed below are T cell receptor beta chains from one sample, sequenced in a study of CD8 T cells in ankylosing spondylitis. TCRdb re-analysed the 5' RACE reads in MiXCR, keeping a single row per CDR3 protein. The data hold about 88,000 distinct CDR3 sequences, with about 27% observed a single time. Specimen: blood, either unsorted or a sorted T cell fraction (not recorded which). Receptors originate from a male donor with ankylosing spondylitis or in good health (not recorded which). The CDR3 runs from the conserved cysteine through the conserved F or W. Each record gives: V gene, clone size, J gene, D gene, CDR3 protein, CDR3 DNA. The D gene is left open where the match is weak. Only some rows state a clone size, as once, few, many or a class for expanded clones.

V gene: TRBV20-1
clone size: many
J gene: TRBJ2-7
D gene: TRBD1
CDR3 protein: CSARVSRQGAYEQYF
CDR3 DNA: TGCAGTGCTAGAGTCTCCCGACAGGGGGCGTACGAGCAGTACTTC

V gene: TRBV28
clone size: few
J gene: TRBJ1-2
D gene: .
CDR3 protein: CASREWGYGYTF
CDR3 DNA: TGTGCCAGCAGAGAGTGGGGCTATGGCTACACCTTC

V gene: TRBV24-1
clone size: few
J gene: TRBJ2-2
D gene: .
CDR3 protein: CATSELSGELFF
CDR3 DNA: TGTGCCACCAGTGAGCTCAGCGGGGAGCTGTTTTTT

V gene: TRBV9
clone size: .
J gene: TRBJ2-1
D gene: .
CDR3 protein: CASSQTSGHSQFF
CDR3 DNA: TGTGCCAGCAGCCAAACCAGCGGGCATTCGCAGTTCTTC

V gene: TRBV29-1
clone size: .
J gene: TRBJ1-1
D gene: .
CDR3 protein: CSALGGSTEAFF
CDR3 DNA: TGCAGCGCCCTAGGGGGGAGCACTGAAGCTTTCTTT

V gene: TRBV29-1
clone size: .
J gene: TRBJ2-5
D gene: .
CDR3 protein: CSVGPRIETQYF
CDR3 DNA: TGCAGCGTTGGGCCTAGGATAGAGACCCAGTACTTC

V gene: TRBV4-1
clone size: few
J gene: TRBJ2-2
D gene: TRBD2
CDR3 protein: CASSPRGSGSSNTGELFF
CDR3 DNA: TGCGCCAGCAGTCCCCGGGGTAGCGGGAGCTCAAACACCGGGGAGCTGTTTTTT

V gene: TRBV5-1
clone size: few
J gene: TRBJ2-7
D gene: .
CDR3 protein: CASSTGAYEQYF
CDR3 DNA: TGCGCCAGCAGCACTGGGGCCTACGAGCAGTACTTC

V gene: TRBV2
clone size: .
J gene: TRBJ1-1
D gene: .
CDR3 protein: CATLGDTEAFF
CDR3 DNA: TGTGCCACCCTGGGGGACACTGAAGCTTTCTTT

V gene: TRBV24-1
clone size: few
J gene: TRBJ2-2
D gene: .
CDR3 protein: CATSHDRGYTGELFF
CDR3 DNA: TGTGCCACCAGCCACGATCGAGGTTACACCGGGGAGCTGTTTTTT

V gene: TRBV7-8
clone size: .
J gene: TRBJ2-1
D gene: TRBD2
CDR3 protein: CASTVAGVSYNEQFF
CDR3 DNA: TGTGCCAGCACCGTAGCGGGAGTATCTTACAATGAGCAGTTCTTC

V gene: TRBV3-1
clone size: once
J gene: TRBJ2-5
D gene: .
CDR3 protein: CASGDETQYF
CDR3 DNA: TGTGCCAGCGGGGACGAGACCCAGTACTTC